The TCR beta chain described here comes from a study of shared clonotypes between healthy human individuals. Study summary: The plates for each donor numbered three CD4 naive, three CD4 memory, two CD8 naive and one CD8 memory.

This clone has just one count. Its specificity is unknown. At one of its ends the junction is not consistent with the germline gene, which may arise from a read error. Overall study findings and caveats: Shared clonotypes: approximately 5% naive CD4, around 3.5% naive CD8, around 2.2% memory CD4, over 0.3% memory CD8. A generally larger estimated richness was seen in naive subsets than in memory subsets.

The CDR3 contains 12 residues. Germline V gene sequence: CDR1 SGHAT, CDR2 FQNNGV. Genomic DNA of every subset was divided equally among multiple immunoSEQ plates. Produced via immunoSEQ multiplex PCR; TCRdb's table is partial and in-frame only. The sample yields 2 million to 2.5 million clones, approximately 95% seen once. The sequence was obtained from a man between 18 and 29 years old in good health. What was sequenced was naive CD4+ T cells sorted from blood. Described subset: CD45RA+ positively selected. The chain joins TRBV11-2 to TRBJ2-3, with 10 bases that match TRBD2. CDR3 DNA sequence: TGTGCCAGCAGCTTCAGCGGGAGGGCGGGGGTATTT. Encoded protein: CASSFSGRAGVF. Looking up the rest from reference TRBV11-2 and TRBJ2-3 gives the full variable domain: EAGVAQSPRYKIIEKRQSVAFWCNPISGHATLYWYQQILGQGPKLLIQFQNNGVVDDSQLPKDRFSAERLKGVDSTLKIQPAKLEDSAVYLCASSFSGRAGVFGPGTRLTVL.